The subject of this entry is one T cell receptor (beta chain). Its antigen is undetermined. The sample belongs to a study of cytomegalovirus exposure and HLA in healthy donors. General observations from the study: Only CMV serostatus was available as immune exposure information. Among TCR beta chains, those listed as cytomegalovirus-associated numbered over 150. When analyzed later, a missense DCLRE1C variant was found to be linked to TCR beta V- and J-gene trimming.

V gave up 8 bases and J gave up 7 bases, with 21 bases separating them. Per germline, CDR1 MDHEN and CDR2 SYDVKM. The CDR3 length is 15 residues. Both 60 Vbeta primers and 13 Jbeta primers went into the PCR. Some clones are missing from TCRdb's copy, which holds only in-frame ones; the method was immunoSEQ multiplex PCR. The sample lists some 160,000 clones; 84% were seen once. The sample taken for sequencing was PBMCs. The chain uses TRBV28 and TRBJ2-1; a possible D gene is TRBD1 (6 bases). This sequence originates from a boy aged 2 to 10 in good health and CMV-seronegative. CDR3 amino acids: CASQPIQDRQNEQFF. The DNA for the CDR3 is TGTGCCAGCCAACCCATTCAGGACAGACAAAATGAGCAGTTCTTC.